These 2 T cell receptor beta chains came from one sample sequenced in a study of siplizumab effects on memory and regulatory T cells. Clones were read by immunoSEQ multiplex PCR, and TCRdb kept only the in-frame ones, dropping some. This sample has around 110,000 clones, with roughly 94% found just once. Sample: non-Treg CD4+ T cells sorted from blood. All receptors come from a human donor in good health.

This clone appeared a single time. The chain couples TRBV28 to TRBJ2-7; D is possibly TRBD1 or TRBD2 (6 bases each). CDR1 and CDR2 (germline): MDHEN, SYDVKM. Trimming cost V 6 bases and J 2 bases, with 14 bases left between them. The CDR3 has 14 amino acids. The CDR3 sequence: CASSAGGSTYEQYF. The CDR3 DNA reads TGTGCCAGCAGCGCCGGGGGCTCAACCTACGAGCAGTACTTC.

V is TRBV6-9 and J is TRBJ2-2, with a tentative D call TRBD1 (6 bases). This CDR3 region has 15 residues. Germline values: CDR1 MNHGY, CDR2 SVAAGI. Trimming pared 4 bases from V and 6 bases from J, leaving 15 bases between. As DNA, the CDR3 is TGTGCCAGCAGTTCGCAGGGGCGTCGCGCCGGGGAGCTGTTTTTT. The encoded protein is CASSSQGRRAGELFF.